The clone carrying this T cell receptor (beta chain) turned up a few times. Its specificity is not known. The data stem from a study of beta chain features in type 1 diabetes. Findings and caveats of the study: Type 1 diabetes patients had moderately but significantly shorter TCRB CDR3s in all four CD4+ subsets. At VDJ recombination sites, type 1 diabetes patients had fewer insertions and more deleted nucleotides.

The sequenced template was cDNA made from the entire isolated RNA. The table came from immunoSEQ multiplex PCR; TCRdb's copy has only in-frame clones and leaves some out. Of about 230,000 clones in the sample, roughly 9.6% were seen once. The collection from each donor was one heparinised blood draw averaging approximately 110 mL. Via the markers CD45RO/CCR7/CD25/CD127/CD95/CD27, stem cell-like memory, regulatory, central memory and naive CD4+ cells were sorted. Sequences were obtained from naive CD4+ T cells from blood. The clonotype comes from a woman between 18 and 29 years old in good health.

As DNA, the CDR3 is TGCGCCAGCAGCTTGGCCGGACTAGCCGGTACCTGGGCAGATACGCAGTATTTT. It encodes CASSLAGLAGTWADTQYF. V gene TRBV5-1 combines with J gene TRBJ2-3, with 8 bases matching TRBD2. There are 18 residues in the CDR3. The V and J ends lost 0 bases and 4 bases, in that order; junction bases with no gene match: 13. CDR1 and CDR2 (germline): SGHRS, YFSETQ.